This passage covers 22 T cell receptor beta chains from one sample sequenced in a study of shared clonotypes between healthy human individuals. Libraries were prepared by immunoSEQ multiplex PCR; TCRdb keeps only in-frame clonotypes and omits some of them. The table shows approximately 2.3 million clones, with more than 80% occurring only once. Sequenced sample: naive CD4+ T cells from PBMCs. The subset is: CD45RA+ positively selected. Source of these receptors: a young man in good health. Some clones in this sample may be carry-over from other donors' samples.

Worth noting for this clone: Other DNA sequences from this sample encode an identical CDR3 as well. This chain uses TRBV5-8 with TRBJ1-1, with D hard to call. The CDR3 sequence is 14 residues long. CDR1 is SGHTS and CDR2 is YDEGEE in the germline V gene. V dropped 2 bases and J dropped 1 base, with 9 bases sitting between them. The CDR3 spells CASSLLGRNTEAFF. The DNA for the CDR3 is TGTGCCAGCAGCTTACTTGGGCGGAACACTGAAGCTTTCTTT. The full variable domain, its missing parts supplied by reference TRBV5-8 and TRBJ1-1, is EAGVTQSPTHLIKTRGQQATLRCSPISGHTSVYWYQQALGLGLQFLLWYDEGEERNRGNFPPRFSGRQFPNYSSELNVNALELEDSALYLCASSLLGRNTEAFFGQGTRLTVV.

The V call is TRBV6-1, the J call TRBJ1-1, with D tentatively TRBD1 (5 bases). Trimming pared 6 bases from V and 3 bases from J, leaving 17 bases between. Germline V gives CDR1 MNHNS, CDR2 SASEGT. The CDR3 totals 15 residues. CDR3 region: CASRWEGLIDTEAFF. The DNA of the CDR3 is TGTGCCAGCAGATGGGAGGGGTTAATCGACACTGAAGCTTTCTTT.

Points on this clone: Other DNA sequences in this sample translate to the same CDR3. V is TRBV19 and J is TRBJ2-5; no clear D gene. V lost 2 bases and J lost 5, with 3 bases in between. The CDR3 totals 11 residues. Germline V lookup: CDR1 LNHDA, CDR2 SQIVND (reference sequence). CDR3 region: CASSIRETQYF. The CDR3 DNA reads TGTGCCAGTAGTATACGGGAGACCCAGTACTTC.

With respect to this clone: Other DNA sequences in this specimen translate into the identical CDR3. The V call is TRBV5-1, the J call TRBJ2-7; D is perhaps TRBD2 (5 bases). The length of the CDR3 is 13 residues. From germline, CDR1 is SGHRS and CDR2 YFSETQ. Trimming stripped 0 bases from V and 4 bases from J, with 8 bases between. The CDR3 nucleotides read TGCGCCAGCAGCTTGGGGTCGGGATACGAGCAGTACTTC. Its protein product is CASSLGSGYEQYF.

This sequence joins TRBV7-2 and TRBJ2-6, with D possibly TRBD1 on 6 matching bases. With 5 bases removed from V and 1 base from J, the gap between germline ends came to 9 bases. Looked up from germline, CDR1 is SGHTA and CDR2 is FQGNSA. The CDR3 spans 15 residues. The CDR3 DNA follows: TGTGCCAGCAGCATCAGGGGTTCTGGGGCCAACGTCCTGACTTTC. This translates into CASSIRGSGANVLTF.

The genes are TRBV28 and TRBJ2-7; the D is unclear. V was trimmed by 7 bases and J by 0 bases, leaving 7 bases between them. CDR1 and CDR2 (germline): MDHEN, SYDVKM. CDR3 length equals 12 residues. The CDR3 loop is CASTRNSYEQYF. The CDR3 DNA reads TGTGCCAGCACTAGAAACTCCTACGAGCAGTACTTC.

The genes are TRBV28 and TRBJ2-3, with D hard to call. Germline V gives CDR1 MDHEN, CDR2 SYDVKM. Trimming pared 10 bases from V and 7 bases from J, leaving 12 bases between. There are 11 residues in the CDR3. The CDR3 nucleotides are TGTGCCACCACGGGTGGAAATACGCAGTATTTT. This codes for CATTGGNTQYF.

This chain links TRBV28 with TRBJ1-1; 9 positions agree with TRBD1. J gave up 8 bases and V 5 bases, and 12 bases lay outside the gene matches. Germline V gives CDR1 MDHEN, CDR2 SYDVKM. This CDR3 spans 15 amino acids. CDR3 protein: CASSPTTNRGQEAFF. CDR3 bases: TGTGCCAGCAGTCCAACGACCAACAGGGGGCAAGAAGCTTTCTTT.

V and J are TRBV5-5 and TRBJ1-1; no reliable D call. The germline CDR1 and CDR2 sequences are SGHKS and YYEKEE (reference sequence). CDR3 length: 13 amino acids. Trimming took 0 bases from V and 10 from J, leaving 13 bases between them. The CDR3 here is CASSLVVARGAFF. CDR3 DNA sequence: TGTGCCAGCAGCTTGGTTGTAGCCCGGGGAGCTTTCTTT. Based on the CDR3 plus reference TRBV5-5 and TRBJ1-1, the full variable domain is DAGVTQSPTHLIKTRGQQVTLRCSPISGHKSVSWYQQVLGQGPQFIFQYYEKEERGRGNFPDRFSARQFPNYSSELNVNALLLGDSALYLCASSLVVARGAFFGQGTRLTVV.

The chain couples TRBV6-1 to TRBJ1-5; the match to TRBD1 covers 7 bases. The V gene end was trimmed by 5 bases and the J gene end by 7 bases; junction bases not matched to a gene: 11. Germline V gene sequence: CDR1 MNHNS, CDR2 SASEGT. The CDR3 runs 15 residues. CDR3 nucleotides: TGTGCCAGCAGTCGGGACAGCCCAATGCGGCAGCCCCAGCATTTT. It specifies CASSRDSPMRQPQHF.

This chain connects TRBV7-9 to TRBJ1-5; 10 bases are shared with TRBD1. The CDR3 runs 15 residues. J was trimmed by 6 bases and V by 5 bases; bases with no gene match: 7. Germline assignment: CDR1 SEHNR and CDR2 FQNEAQ (reference sequence). CDR3 protein: CASSHETGGGQPQHF. CDR3 nucleotides: TGTGCCAGCAGCCATGAGACAGGGGGCGGTCAGCCCCAGCATTTT.

The rearrangement links TRBV7-8 to TRBJ1-2; D may be TRBD1 (5 bases). Deletions cut 5 bases from V and 5 bases from J, with 21 bases between. There are 16 residues in the CDR3. Germline loops: CDR1 SGHVS, CDR2 FQNEAQ. The CDR3 is CASSQRGRGIVYGYTF. In nucleotides, the CDR3 is TGTGCCAGCAGCCAAAGGGGTCGGGGAATCGTATATGGCTACACCTTC.

The chain is built from TRBV4-1 and TRBJ1-2; TRBD1 is a possible D gene (5 bases). The CDR3 is made up of 15 amino acids. Germline V lookup: CDR1 MGHRA, CDR2 YSYEKL. Trimming took off 4 bases at V and 1 base at J, with 13 bases between the two ends. The CDR3 DNA reads TGCGCCAGCAGCCCCGGGCAGGGTGTTAACTATGGCTACACCTTC. Translation gives CASSPGQGVNYGYTF.

The chain uses TRBV5-4 and TRBJ1-1; TRBD1 aligns across 9 bases. Germline V gene sequence: CDR1 SGHNT, CDR2 YYREEE (reference sequence). With V trimmed by 4 bases and J by 2 bases, 6 bases remained unmatched. The CDR3 is made up of 15 amino acids. For the CDR3, the DNA is TGTGCCAGCAGCCACAAGGGACAGGGAAACACTGAAGCTTTCTTT. The encoded protein is CASSHKGQGNTEAFF.

J is TRBJ2-5 and V is TRBV29-1; D remains unclear. Deletions cut 2 bases from V and 5 bases from J, with 12 bases between. Germline V gene lookup returns CDR1 SQVTM and CDR2 ANQGSEA. CDR3 size: 13 residues. The CDR3 loop is CSVELRSLETQYF. DNA of the CDR3: TGCAGCGTTGAACTTCGGAGCTTGGAGACCCAGTACTTC.

The chain employs TRBV15 and TRBJ2-6; D may be TRBD1 or TRBD2 (7 bases each). CDR1 is LNHNV, CDR2 YYDKDF, per germline (reference sequence). Trimming took off 6 bases at V and 0 bases at J, with 18 bases between the two ends. This CDR3 has 18 amino acids. The DNA for the CDR3 is TGTGCCACCAGGGCAGGGGGGGGCTCCAGCTCTGGGGCCAACGTCCTGACTTTC. Translating gives CATRAGGGSSSGANVLTF.

The J gene is TRBJ2-1, the V gene TRBV9; 10 bases align to TRBD2. This CDR3 contains 15 residues. V was clipped by 2 bases and J by 5 bases; unmatched bases: 4. The germline V gene encodes CDR1 SGDLS and CDR2 YYNGEE. This CDR3 is CASSVSGRLDNEQFF. The CDR3 DNA reads TGTGCCAGCAGCGTTAGCGGGAGGTTGGACAATGAGCAGTTCTTC.

This clone was observed a few times. The rearrangement uses TRBV19 and TRBJ1-5, with D possibly TRBD1 on 5 matching bases. The CDR3 has 16 residues. CDR1 is LNHDA and CDR2 is SQIVND in the germline V gene (reference sequence). Trimming took off 3 bases at V and 3 bases at J, with 15 bases between the two ends. CDR3 sequence (DNA): TGTGCCAGTAGTATCGTGACGGGAGGGGACAATCAGCCCCAGCATTTT. Protein: CASSIVTGGDNQPQHF. Together with reference TRBV19 and TRBJ1-5, the CDR3 gives the full variable domain: DGGITQSPKYLFRKEGQNVTLSCEQNLNHDAMYWYRQDPGQGLRLIYYSQIVNDFQKGDIAEGYSVSREKKESFPLTVTSAQKNPTAFYLCASSIVTGGDNQPQHFGDGTRLSIL.

The chain combines TRBV11-2 with TRBJ2-5; D remains unclear. This CDR3 region has 17 residues. CDR1 and CDR2 (germline): SGHAT, FQNNGV. Trimming took off 5 bases at V and 5 bases at J, with 24 bases between the two ends. CDR3 protein: CASSQTSPESAKETQYF. CDR3 sequence (DNA): TGTGCCAGCAGCCAAACATCTCCGGAGTCAGCGAAGGAGACCCAGTACTTC.

With regard to this clone: This CDR3 is also generated by other DNA sequences in the sample. The chain joins TRBV28 to TRBJ2-7; weak D call: TRBD1 (7 bases). The V and J ends lost 2 bases and 1 base respectively, with 9 bases between them. The CDR3 runs to 14 residues. Germline values: CDR1 MDHEN, CDR2 SYDVKM. CDR3 in amino acids: CASSLAGGSYEQYF. The CDR3 DNA follows: TGTGCCAGCAGTTTAGCAGGGGGGTCCTACGAGCAGTACTTC.

This chain connects TRBV28 to TRBJ2-7; TRBD2 aligns across 9 bases. CDR1 and CDR2 from the germline V gene are MDHEN and SYDVKM. Unmatched junction bases numbered 19, after V lost 2 bases and J lost 8 bases. This CDR3 spans 18 amino acids. CDR3 sequence (DNA): TGTGCCAGCAGTTTACCCCGAAAGAGTTTACTAGCGGGTATCAAGCAGTACTTC. This translates into CASSLPRKSLLAGIKQYF.

This chain links TRBV11-2 with TRBJ2-1, with D maybe TRBD1 (5 bases). Trimming stripped 5 bases from V and 3 bases from J, with 8 bases between. CDR1 and CDR2 (germline): SGHAT, FQNNGV. CDR3 length: 13 amino acids. Written as DNA, the CDR3 is TGTGCCAGCAGCCCCGGACACTACAATGAGCAGTTCTTC. It encodes CASSPGHYNEQFF.